This is a list of T cell receptor beta chains from one sample in a study of graft-versus-host responses after intestinal transplantation. These receptors' antigens are unknown. Profiled with immunoSEQ multiplex PCR; TCRdb holds only in-frame clones, not every one. The sample holds about 120,000 clones, roughly 95% seen once. Specimen: unstimulated CD8+ T cells sorted from spleen or lymph node cells, collected before intestinal transplant. The source of these receptors is a human donor who received an intestinal transplant. CDR3s include the opening cysteine and the closing phenylalanine or tryptophan. The order of the fields is clone size, V gene, D gene, J gene, CDR3 protein, CDR3 DNA. The D gene is left open where the match is weak. Not every row has a clone size; where given, it reads once, few, many or a size class.

few	TRBV6-1	TRBD2	TRBJ2-1	CASSELAGGYNEQFF	TGTGCCAGCAGTGAACTAGCGGGAGGCTACAATGAGCAGTTCTTC
.	TRBV27	.	TRBJ2-3	CASSRPNPGGADTQYF	TGTGCCAGCAGTCGCCCCAACCCCGGCGGCGCAGATACGCAGTATTTT
.	TRBV11-2	.	TRBJ2-7	CASSLSAASSYEQYF	TGTGCCAGCAGCTTATCGGCCGCCAGCTCCTACGAGCAGTACTTC
.	TRBV4-1	.	TRBJ2-7	CASSQGVYEQYF	TGCGCCAGCAGCCAGGGTGTCTACGAGCAGTACTTC
.	TRBV21-1	.	TRBJ2-3	CASSVVVATVMQDTQYF	TGTGCCAGCAGTGTAGTTGTGGCTACAGTCATGCAAGATACGCAGTATTTT
.	TRBV29-1	.	TRBJ2-3	CSVEDNENTPRDTQYF	TGCAGCGTTGAAGATAATGAGAACACCCCTAGGGATACGCAGTATTTT
.	TRBV4-1	.	TRBJ2-5	CASSQAGFGGSQYF	TGCGCCAGCAGCCAAGCTGGATTCGGGGGATCCCAGTACTTC
.	TRBV4-3	.	TRBJ2-7	CASSQEVGGSYEQYF	TGCGCCAGCAGCCAAGAGGTAGGGGGCTCCTACGAGCAGTACTTC
.	TRBV5-4	TRBD1	TRBJ2-1	CASSLSLGTVYNEQFF	TGTGCCAGCAGCTTGAGCCTCGGGACAGTCTACAATGAGCAGTTCTTC
.	TRBV6-5	TRBD1	TRBJ2-7	CASSYGSGGDYEQYF	TGTGCCAGCAGTTACGGTTCAGGGGGCGACTACGAGCAGTACTTC
.	TRBV9	.	TRBJ2-7	CASSVEAKWDEQYF	TGTGCCAGCAGCGTAGAGGCAAAGTGGGACGAGCAGTACTTC
.	TRBV28	.	TRBJ1-1	CASSPTGTAEAFF	TGTGCCAGCAGTCCCACAGGGACGGCTGAAGCTTTCTTT
.	TRBV20-1	.	TRBJ2-7	CSARQGYEQYF	TGCAGTGCTCGCCAGGGGTACGAGCAGTACTTC
.	TRBV7-6	TRBD2	TRBJ2-7	CASSLGTSAPYEQYF	TGTGCCAGCAGCCTAGGGACTAGCGCTCCCTACGAGCAGTACTTC
.	TRBV28	TRBD1	TRBJ2-7	CASSDKTGGGSYEQYF	TGTGCCAGCAGTGATAAGACAGGGGGGGGCTCCTACGAGCAGTACTTC
once	TRBV9	TRBD2	TRBJ2-5	CASSVDGRDWYQETQYF	TGTGCCAGCAGCGTAGACGGGAGGGATTGGTACCAAGAGACCCAGTACTTC
once	TRBV21-1	.	TRBJ2-2	CASSKIYGRNPNTGELFF	TGTGCCAGCAGCAAAATCTACGGGCGGAATCCGAACACCGGGGAGCTGTTTTTT
.	TRBV4-3	TRBD2	TRBJ2-7	CASSLYGGSPLGEQYF	TGCGCCAGCAGCCTGTATGGCGGGAGCCCTTTAGGCGAGCAGTACTTC
.	TRBV4-3	.	TRBJ1-5	CASSQGVGAMNQPQHF	TGCGCCAGCAGCCAAGGTGTCGGGGCCATGAATCAGCCCCAGCATTTT
.	TRBV5-4	.	TRBJ2-7	CASSLSSYEQYF	TGTGCCAGCAGCTTGTCCTCCTACGAGCAGTACTTC
.	TRBV6-1	.	TRBJ2-1	CASSESQEAYNEQFF	TGTGCCAGCAGTGAGAGCCAGGAGGCCTACAATGAGCAGTTCTTC
.	TRBV25-1	.	TRBJ2-7	CASSGNYYEQYF	TGTGCCAGCAGTGGGAATTACTACGAGCAGTACTTC
.	TRBV4-1	.	TRBJ2-7	CASSQDPGLGYEQYF	TGCGCCAGCAGCCAGGATCCGGGACTCGGTTACGAGCAGTACTTC
.	TRBV10-2	.	TRBJ2-1	CASRHPSVEQFF	TGCGCCAGCAGGCATCCTAGCGTAGAGCAGTTCTTC
.	TRBV6-1	.	TRBJ2-7	CASSKAPYEQYF	TGTGCCAGCAGCAAGGCTCCCTACGAGCAGTACTTC
.	TRBV7-6	TRBD1	TRBJ1-1	CASSLRDREATEAFF	TGTGCCAGCAGCTTAAGGGACAGGGAGGCCACTGAAGCTTTCTTT
.	TRBV28	TRBD2	TRBJ2-7	CASSLFPLAATYEQYF	TGTGCCAGCAGTTTATTCCCACTAGCGGCGACCTACGAGCAGTACTTC
.	TRBV27	.	TRBJ2-5	CASSLSAREETQYF	TGTGCCAGCAGTTTATCAGCGAGAGAAGAGACCCAGTACTTC
.	TRBV13	.	TRBJ1-4	CASSTRPTNEKLFF	TGTGCCAGCAGCACCCGACCAACTAATGAAAAACTGTTTTTT
.	TRBV20-1	.	TRBJ1-3	CSAPASNTIYF	TGCAGTGCTCCGGCCTCAAACACCATATATTTT
.	TRBV28	.	TRBJ2-6	CASSFVPGANVLTF	TGTGCCAGCAGTTTTGTTCCTGGGGCCAACGTCCTGACTTTC
.	TRBV7-9	TRBD2	TRBJ2-3	CASSLLGGRGTDTQYF	TGTGCCAGCAGCTTACTAGGCGGGAGAGGTACAGATACGCAGTATTTT
.	TRBV2	TRBD1	TRBJ2-7	CASSVGTGGDEQYF	TGTGCCAGCAGTGTGGGGACAGGGGGGGACGAGCAGTACTTC
.	TRBV28	.	TRBJ2-7	CATLGTTSGEQYF	TGTGCCACCCTCGGGACAACCTCTGGGGAGCAGTACTTC
.	TRBV6-1	.	TRBJ2-2	CASSEPRRGSAGELFF	TGTGCCAGCAGTGAACCCCGCCGGGGATCAGCCGGGGAGCTGTTTTTT
.	TRBV30	TRBD1	TRBJ1-5	CAWSVQGNQPQHF	TGTGCCTGGAGTGTACAGGGGAATCAGCCCCAGCATTTT
.	TRBV9	.	TRBJ2-7	CASSSHRSSYEQYF	TGTGCCAGCAGCAGCCACAGAAGCTCCTACGAGCAGTACTTC
once	TRBV6-1	TRBD1	TRBJ2-1	CASETGGLAYNEQFF	TGTGCCAGCGAGACAGGGGGTTTGGCCTACAATGAGCAGTTCTTC
.	TRBV7-9	.	TRBJ2-7	CASSLYADEQYF	TGTGCCAGCAGCTTATATGCCGACGAGCAGTACTTC
.	TRBV6-6	.	TRBJ2-7	CASSYPSNEQYF	TGTGCCAGCAGTTACCCCAGCAACGAGCAGTACTTC
.	TRBV4-1	.	TRBJ2-5	CASSQRRGKTQYF	TGCGCCAGCAGCCAACGCCGGGGAAAGACCCAGTACTTC
.	TRBV9	.	TRBJ1-5	CASSAGAAGSNQPQHF	TGTGCCAGCAGCGCCGGAGCGGCAGGTTCCAATCAGCCCCAGCATTTT
.	TRBV5-6	.	TRBJ2-1	CASSLTVSYNEQFF	TGTGCCAGCAGCTTGACTGTCTCCTACAATGAGCAGTTCTTC
once	TRBV4-1	TRBD1	TRBJ2-7	CASSLGQGSYEQYF	TGCGCCAGCAGCCTGGGACAGGGGAGCTACGAGCAGTACTTC
.	TRBV28	TRBD1	TRBJ2-2	CASSPLGTGITGELFF	TGTGCCAGCAGCCCCCTAGGGACAGGAATCACCGGGGAGCTGTTTTTT
.	TRBV5-1	.	TRBJ1-2	CASSLVSRTPYGYTF	TGCGCCAGCAGCTTGGTATCACGGACACCTTATGGCTACACCTTC
.	TRBV5-4	TRBD1	TRBJ1-2	CASSSLGPRTGLDYGYTF	TGTGCCAGCAGCTCATTGGGTCCCCGGACAGGGCTGGACTATGGCTACACCTTC
.	TRBV27	.	TRBJ2-7	CASSFDSSYEQYF	TGTGCCAGCAGTTTTGATAGCTCCTACGAGCAGTACTTC
.	TRBV19	.	TRBJ1-2	CASRKMARVSDTF	TGTGCCAGCCGTAAGATGGCCCGGGTGTCGGACACCTTC
.	TRBV29-1	TRBD1	TRBJ1-4	CSVGSPGQSSQRGPNANEKLFF	TGCAGCGTTGGCAGTCCGGGACAGTCTTCCCAGAGGGGCCCCAACGCTAATGAAAAACTGTTTTTT
.	TRBV18	TRBD1	TRBJ1-2	CASSPGQGANGYTF	TGTGCCAGCTCCCCCGGACAGGGGGCGAATGGCTACACCTTC